These T cell receptor beta chains were read from a single sample in a study of shared clonotypes between healthy human individuals. Only in-frame clones appear in the TCRdb table, and some are missing; sequencing was by immunoSEQ multiplex PCR. The top ten clones hold less than 0.3% of a sample with under 1 million clones, about 97% of them seen once. Sample: naive CD8+ T cells sorted from blood. The receptors derive from a man aged 25-45 years in good health. The CDR3 runs from the conserved cysteine through the conserved F or W. D genes are given only for firm matches.

TRBJ2-5	-	TRBV9	TGTGCCAGCAGCGGCTCGCAAGAGACCCAGTACTTC	CASSGSQETQYF
TRBJ2-1	TRBD2	TRBV7-9	TGTGCCAGCAGCTTCTGGACTAGCGACAATGAGCAGTTCTTC	CASSFWTSDNEQFF
TRBJ2-4	-	TRBV4-1	TGCGCCAGCAGCCAAGATACGGGGGCGGGCGGGAACATTCAGTACTTC	CASSQDTGAGGNIQYF
TRBJ2-2	TRBD1	TRBV5-1	TGCGCCAGCAGCTTGGGGGACAGGGGGCCCACCGGGGAGCTGTTTTTT	CASSLGDRGPTGELFF
TRBJ2-7	-	TRBV5-6	TGTGCCAGCAGCTTATTCGGGATAGTTCCGCGGGAGCAGTACTTC	CASSLFGIVPREQYF
TRBJ2-5	TRBD1	TRBV18	TGTGCCAGCTCACCAGAGACGGGACAGATGATACAAGAGACCCAGTACTTC	CASSPETGQMIQETQYF
TRBJ2-3	-	TRBV12-5	TGTGCTAGTGGTTTGGGACAGCCGCATACGCAGTATTTT	CASGLGQPHTQYF
TRBJ2-7	TRBD2	TRBV4-1	TGCGCCAGCAGCCAAGACCCAGCGGGAGTATACGAGCAGTACTTC	CASSQDPAGVYEQYF
TRBJ2-7	TRBD2	TRBV27	TGTGCCAGCAGTTTAGGAATAGCGGGAGGTAGCTACGAGCAGTACTTC	CASSLGIAGGSYEQYF
TRBJ2-3	TRBD2	TRBV11-2	TGTGCCAGCAGCTCTCACAACATGACTAGCGGGAGGCGGGATACGCAGTATTTT	CASSSHNMTSGRRDTQYF
TRBJ1-4	-	TRBV27	TGTGCCAGCAGTTCACTAATGGGGGTTGCTGAAAAACTGTTTTTT	CASSSLMGVAEKLFF
TRBJ2-1	-	TRBV6-5	TGTGCCGTGGCAGGGTGGGGCCTCAATGAGCAGTTCTTC	CAVAGWGLNEQFF
TRBJ2-1	TRBD1	TRBV5-6	TGTGCCAGCAGCTTAGGGACAGGGGAGTATTACGATGAGCAGTTCTTC	CASSLGTGEYYDEQFF
TRBJ1-2	-	TRBV7-9	TGTGCCAGCAGCTACCCTCGGGACGGCGGTTATGGCTACACCTTC	CASSYPRDGGYGYTF
TRBJ2-1	-	TRBV13	TGTGCCAGCAGCTCTCGCAATGAGCAGTTCTTC	CASSSRNEQFF
TRBJ2-1	-	TRBV6-1	TGTGCCAGCAGCCTAGGCCAGCTGCGGGGTGAGCAGTTCTTC	CASSLGQLRGEQFF
TRBJ2-3	-	TRBV9	TGTGCCAGCAGCGTAGATCCGGACTTCACAGATACGCAGTATTTT	CASSVDPDFTDTQYF
TRBJ1-2	-	TRBV5-8	TGTGCCGGCCCCCCGAAGGACCGGGGACGGAGTTCGGGCTACACCTTC	CAGPPKDRGRSSGYTF
TRBJ2-3	-	TRBV30	TGTGCCTGGAAGGTTGGAGGTTTGGGGCCAGATACGCAGTATTTT	CAWKVGGLGPDTQYF